The 5 T cell receptor beta chains below come from one sample, sequenced in a study of regulatory T cells in long-lasting Graves disease. Researchers made TCR beta libraries by using iRepertoire HTBI primers and running Arm-PCR on CDR3 regions. TCRdb recomputed calls from the multiplex PCR reads with MiXCR, one row per CDR3 protein. The table lists around 420,000 distinct CDR3 sequences, 15% of them singletons. Time point defined: newly diagnosed GD, antithyroid drugs for less than 3 months. The TCR library was prepared using RNA isolated from PBMCs. The sample consisted of peripheral blood mononuclear cells (PBMCs), taken at new diagnosis, from a patient treated with antithyroid drugs. The source is a female donor with Graves disease.

This clonotype was recorded at least ten times. The V and J genes are TRBV29-1 and TRBJ1-2, with 9 bases matching TRBD1. Germline loops: CDR1 SQVTM, CDR2 ANQGSEA. V dropped 0 bases and J dropped 6; count of bases not matched to a gene: 11. This CDR3 comprises 16 residues. The CDR3 region has the DNA TGCAGCGTTGAAGACCGAAACGGACAGGGGACGAATGGCTACACCTTC. This encodes CSVEDRNGQGTNGYTF.

This clonotype was seen repeatedly, ten times or more. The rearrangement uses TRBV7-8 and TRBJ1-1; D is undetermined. The CDR3 runs 13 residues. From germline, CDR1 is SGHVS and CDR2 FQNEAQ. Trimming took off 7 bases at V and 5 bases at J, with 14 bases between the two ends. The CDR3 reads CASKKDEGTEAFF. The CDR3 DNA follows: TGTGCCAGCAAGAAGGACGAAGGAACTGAAGCTTTCTTT.

V is TRBV19 and J is TRBJ2-3; 7 bases are a match to TRBD1. Germline CDR1 LNHDA, CDR2 SQIVND (reference sequence). V lost 6 bases and J lost 3; bases outside the gene matches: 9. The CDR3 length is 15 residues. CDR3 protein: CASSPPAQGTDTQYF. The CDR3 nucleotides are TGTGCCAGTAGCCCCCCGGCACAGGGGACAGATACGCAGTATTTT. The full variable domain, in which reference TRBV19 and TRBJ2-3 provide the parts outside the CDR3, is DGGITQSPKYLFRKEGQNVTLSCEQNLNHDAMYWYRQDPGQGLRLIYYSQIVNDFQKGDIAEGYSVSREKKESFPLTVTSAQKNPTAFYLCASSPPAQGTDTQYFGPGTRLTVL.

The CDR3 sequence: CASSFMGFAFF. CDR3 bases: TGTGCCAGCAGTTTTATGGGCTTCGCGTTCTTC. The V call is TRBV12-3 or TRBV12-4, the J call TRBJ2-1; the D is unclear. This CDR3 region has 11 residues. With 3 bases removed from V and 15 bases from J, the gap between germline ends came to 12 bases.

This clonotype has a count of ten or more. The V call is TRBV27, the J call TRBJ1-5, with unresolved D. Germline assignment: CDR1 MNHEY and CDR2 SMNVEV (reference sequence). The CDR3 consists of 15 residues. V was clipped by 1 base and J by 2 bases, with 9 bases between them. CDR3 nucleotides: TGTGCCAGCAGTTTATACCACCCTCGCAATCAGCCCCAGCATTTT. This encodes CASSLYHPRNQPQHF.